Sequencing of this T cell receptor beta chain was carried out in a study of shared clonotypes between healthy human individuals. The overall study: Each donor's CD8 memory used one plate, CD8 naive two, each CD4 subset three.

This CDR3 region has 13 residues. V lost 4 bases and J lost 7; bases outside the gene matches: 4. Germline V gives CDR1 LNHDA, CDR2 SQIVND (reference sequence). This clone showed up just once. The antigen remains unidentified. Findings and caveats of the study: Non-shared clonotypes were found to have lower generation probabilities than the clonotypes that were shared by all four of the sorted-subset donors. Compared with memory subsets, naive subsets generally had larger estimated richness.

Profiled with immunoSEQ multiplex PCR; TCRdb holds only in-frame clones, not every one. In the table there are about 1.1 million clones, around 78% of which are singletons. The chain is built from TRBV19 and TRBJ1-5; 7 bases match TRBD1. The source is a man aged 18 to 35 in good health. Some clones in this sample may be carry-over from other donors' samples. The sample was memory CD4+ T cells from PBMCs. This sample's subset: CD45RA-negative fraction. CDR3 coding DNA: TGTGCCAGTAGTACGGGACAGTGGCAGCCCCAGCATTTT. This sequence encodes CASSTGQWQPQHF.